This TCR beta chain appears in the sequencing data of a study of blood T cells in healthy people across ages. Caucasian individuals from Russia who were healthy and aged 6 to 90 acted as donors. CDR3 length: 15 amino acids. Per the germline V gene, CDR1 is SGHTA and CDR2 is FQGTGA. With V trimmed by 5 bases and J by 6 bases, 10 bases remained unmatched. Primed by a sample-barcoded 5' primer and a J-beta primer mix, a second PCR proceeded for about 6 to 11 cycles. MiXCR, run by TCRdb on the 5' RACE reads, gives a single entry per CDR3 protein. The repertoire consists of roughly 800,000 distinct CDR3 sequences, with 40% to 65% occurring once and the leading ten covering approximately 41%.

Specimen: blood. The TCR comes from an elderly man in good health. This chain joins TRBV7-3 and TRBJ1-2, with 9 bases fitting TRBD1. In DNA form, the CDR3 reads TGTGCCAGCAGCCCTGAACCGGGACAGGGCCATGGCTACACCTTC. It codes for CASSPEPGQGHGYTF. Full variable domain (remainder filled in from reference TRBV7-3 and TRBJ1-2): GAGVSQTPSNKVTEKGKYVELRCDPISGHTALYWYRQSLGQGPEFLIYFQGTGAADDSGLPNDRFFAVRPEGSVSTLKIQRTERGDSAVYLCASSPEPGQGHGYTFGSGTRLTVV.